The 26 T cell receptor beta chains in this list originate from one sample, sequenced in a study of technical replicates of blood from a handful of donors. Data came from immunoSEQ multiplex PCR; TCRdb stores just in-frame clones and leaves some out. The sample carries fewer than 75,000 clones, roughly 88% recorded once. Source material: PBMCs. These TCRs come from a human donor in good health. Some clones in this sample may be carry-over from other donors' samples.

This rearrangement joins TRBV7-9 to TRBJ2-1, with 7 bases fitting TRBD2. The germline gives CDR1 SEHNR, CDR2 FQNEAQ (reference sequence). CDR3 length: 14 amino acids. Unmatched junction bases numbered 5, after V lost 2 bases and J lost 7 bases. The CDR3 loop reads CASSLIAGENEQFF. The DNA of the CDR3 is TGTGCCAGCAGCTTAATTGCGGGAGAGAATGAGCAGTTCTTC. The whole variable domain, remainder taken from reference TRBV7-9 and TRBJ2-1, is DTGVSQNPRHKITKRGQNVTFRCDPISEHNRLYWYRQTLGQGPEFLTYFQNEAQLEKSRLLSDRFSAERPKGSFSTLEIQRTEQGDSAMYLCASSLIAGENEQFFGPGTRLTVL.

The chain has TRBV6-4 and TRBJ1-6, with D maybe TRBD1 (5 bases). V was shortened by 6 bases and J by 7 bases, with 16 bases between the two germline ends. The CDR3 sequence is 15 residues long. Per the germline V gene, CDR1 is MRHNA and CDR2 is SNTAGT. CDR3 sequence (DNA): TGTGCCAGCAGGGGGGAGGAGGGAAGAAATTCACCCCTCCACTTT. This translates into CASRGEEGRNSPLHF.

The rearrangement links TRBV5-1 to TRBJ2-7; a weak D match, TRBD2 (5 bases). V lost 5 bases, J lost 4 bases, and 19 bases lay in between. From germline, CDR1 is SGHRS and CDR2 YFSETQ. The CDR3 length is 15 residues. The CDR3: CASSERADVGYEQYF. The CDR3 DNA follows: TGCGCCAGCAGTGAGAGAGCGGACGTGGGGTACGAGCAGTACTTC.

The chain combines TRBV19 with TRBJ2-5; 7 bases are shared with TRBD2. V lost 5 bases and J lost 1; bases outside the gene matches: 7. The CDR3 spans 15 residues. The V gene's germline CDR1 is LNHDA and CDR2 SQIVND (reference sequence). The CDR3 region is CASSGLAARQETQYF. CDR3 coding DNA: TGTGCCAGTAGTGGGCTAGCGGCACGCCAAGAGACCCAGTACTTC. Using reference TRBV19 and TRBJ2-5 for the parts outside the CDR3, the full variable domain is DGGITQSPKYLFRKEGQNVTLSCEQNLNHDAMYWYRQDPGQGLRLIYYSQIVNDFQKGDIAEGYSVSREKKESFPLTVTSAQKNPTAFYLCASSGLAARQETQYFGPGTRLLVL.

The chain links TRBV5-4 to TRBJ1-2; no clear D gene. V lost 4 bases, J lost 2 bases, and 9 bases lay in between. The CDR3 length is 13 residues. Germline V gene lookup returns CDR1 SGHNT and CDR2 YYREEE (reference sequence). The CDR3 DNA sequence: TGTGCCAGCAGCACGGATAGCAACTATGGCTACACCTTC. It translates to CASSTDSNYGYTF.

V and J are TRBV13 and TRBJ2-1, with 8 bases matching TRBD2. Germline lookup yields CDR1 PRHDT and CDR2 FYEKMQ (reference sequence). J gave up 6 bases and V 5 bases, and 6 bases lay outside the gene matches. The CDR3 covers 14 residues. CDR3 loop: CASSAQRGFNEQFF. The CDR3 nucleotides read TGTGCCAGCAGCGCCCAGCGGGGGTTCAATGAGCAGTTCTTC. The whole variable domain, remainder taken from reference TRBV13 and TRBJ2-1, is AAGVIQSPRHLIKEKRETATLKCYPIPRHDTVYWYQQGPGQDPQFLISFYEKMQSDKGSIPDRFSAQQFSDYHSELNMSSLELGDSALYFCASSAQRGFNEQFFGPGTRLTVL.

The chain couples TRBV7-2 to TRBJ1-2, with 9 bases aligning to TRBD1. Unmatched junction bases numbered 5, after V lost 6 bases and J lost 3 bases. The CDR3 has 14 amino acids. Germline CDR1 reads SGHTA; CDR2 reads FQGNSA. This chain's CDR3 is CASSSGQGYYGYTF. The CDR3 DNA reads TGTGCCAGCAGTTCGGGACAGGGCTACTATGGCTACACCTTC.

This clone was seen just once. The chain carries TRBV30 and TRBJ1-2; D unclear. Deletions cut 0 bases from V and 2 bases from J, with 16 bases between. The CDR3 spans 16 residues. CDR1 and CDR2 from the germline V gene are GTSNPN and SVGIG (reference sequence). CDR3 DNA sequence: TGTGCCTGGAGTGTACATGGACGGGATATAAACTATGGCTACACCTTC. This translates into CAWSVHGRDINYGYTF.

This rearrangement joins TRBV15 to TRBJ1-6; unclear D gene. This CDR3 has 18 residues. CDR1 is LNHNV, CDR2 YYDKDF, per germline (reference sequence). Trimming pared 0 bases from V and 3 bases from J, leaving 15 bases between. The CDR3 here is CATSRDFNSAIYNSPLHF. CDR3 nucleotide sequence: TGTGCCACCAGCAGAGATTTTAACAGTGCAATCTATAATTCACCCCTCCACTTT.

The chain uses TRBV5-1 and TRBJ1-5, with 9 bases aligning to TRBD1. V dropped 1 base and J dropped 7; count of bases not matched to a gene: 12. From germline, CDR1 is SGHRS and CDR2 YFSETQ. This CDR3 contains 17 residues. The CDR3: CASSLNPQGARRQPQHF. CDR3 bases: TGCGCCAGCAGCTTGAATCCACAGGGGGCAAGGAGACAGCCCCAGCATTTT.

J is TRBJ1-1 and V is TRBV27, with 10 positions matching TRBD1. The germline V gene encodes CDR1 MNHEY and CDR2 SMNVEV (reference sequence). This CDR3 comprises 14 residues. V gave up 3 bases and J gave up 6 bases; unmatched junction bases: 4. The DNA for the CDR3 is TGTGCCAGCAGTTTGGGGACAGGGGTTCCTGAAGCTTTCTTT. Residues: CASSLGTGVPEAFF.

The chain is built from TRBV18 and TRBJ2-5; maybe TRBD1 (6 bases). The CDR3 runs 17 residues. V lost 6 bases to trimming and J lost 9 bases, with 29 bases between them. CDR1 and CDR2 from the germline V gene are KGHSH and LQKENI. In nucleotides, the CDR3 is TGTGCCAGCTCCGATCCTGGGACACCACAAGTGGATATGGCCCAGTACTTC. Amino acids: CASSDPGTPQVDMAQYF.

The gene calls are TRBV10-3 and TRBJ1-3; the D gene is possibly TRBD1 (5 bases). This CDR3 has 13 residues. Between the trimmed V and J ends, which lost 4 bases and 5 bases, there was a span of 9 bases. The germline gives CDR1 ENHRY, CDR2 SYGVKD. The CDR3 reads CAISATERNTIYF. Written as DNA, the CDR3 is TGTGCCATCAGTGCGACAGAAAGAAACACCATATATTTT.

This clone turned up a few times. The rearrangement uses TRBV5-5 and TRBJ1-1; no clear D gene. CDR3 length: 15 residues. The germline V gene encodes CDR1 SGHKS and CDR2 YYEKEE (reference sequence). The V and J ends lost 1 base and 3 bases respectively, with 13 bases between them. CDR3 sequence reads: CASSLFRERDTEAFF. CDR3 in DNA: TGTGCCAGCAGCTTGTTTCGGGAGAGGGACACTGAAGCTTTCTTT.

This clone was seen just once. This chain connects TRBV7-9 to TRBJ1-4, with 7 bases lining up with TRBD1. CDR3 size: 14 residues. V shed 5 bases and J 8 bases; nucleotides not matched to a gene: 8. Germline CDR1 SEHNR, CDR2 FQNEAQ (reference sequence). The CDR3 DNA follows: TGTGCCAGCAGCCCCGGACAGGTGGGGGAAAAACTGTTTTTT. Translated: CASSPGQVGEKLFF.

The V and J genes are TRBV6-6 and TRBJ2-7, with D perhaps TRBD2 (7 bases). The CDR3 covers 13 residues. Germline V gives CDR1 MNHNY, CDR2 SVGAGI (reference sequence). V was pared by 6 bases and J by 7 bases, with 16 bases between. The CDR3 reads CASSPAGAWEQYF. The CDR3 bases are TGTGCCAGCAGCCCGGCGGGGGCGTGGGAGCAGTACTTC.

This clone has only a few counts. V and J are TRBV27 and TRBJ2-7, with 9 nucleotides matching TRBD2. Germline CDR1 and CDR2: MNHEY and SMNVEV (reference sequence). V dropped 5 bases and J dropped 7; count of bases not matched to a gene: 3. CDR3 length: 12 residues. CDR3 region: CASSISGREQYF. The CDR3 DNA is TGTGCCAGCAGTATAAGCGGGAGGGAGCAGTACTTC.

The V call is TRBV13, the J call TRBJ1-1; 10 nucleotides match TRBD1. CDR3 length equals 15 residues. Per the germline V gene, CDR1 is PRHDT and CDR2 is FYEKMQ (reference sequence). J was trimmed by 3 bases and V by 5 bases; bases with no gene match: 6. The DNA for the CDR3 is TGTGCCAGCAGCACGGGGGACAGGGGAGACACTGAAGCTTTCTTT. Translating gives CASSTGDRGDTEAFF.

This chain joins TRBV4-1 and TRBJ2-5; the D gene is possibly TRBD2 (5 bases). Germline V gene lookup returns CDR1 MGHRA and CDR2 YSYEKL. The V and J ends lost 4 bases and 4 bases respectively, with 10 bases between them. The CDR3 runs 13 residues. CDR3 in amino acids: CASSLTRLETQYF. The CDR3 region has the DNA TGCGCCAGCAGCCTTACTAGATTAGAGACCCAGTACTTC.

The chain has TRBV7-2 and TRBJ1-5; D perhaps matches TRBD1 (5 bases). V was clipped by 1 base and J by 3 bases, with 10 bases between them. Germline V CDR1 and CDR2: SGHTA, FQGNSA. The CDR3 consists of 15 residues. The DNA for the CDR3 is TGTGCCAGCAGCTTAGGGGGGGATAACAATCAGCCCCAGCATTTT. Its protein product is CASSLGGDNNQPQHF.

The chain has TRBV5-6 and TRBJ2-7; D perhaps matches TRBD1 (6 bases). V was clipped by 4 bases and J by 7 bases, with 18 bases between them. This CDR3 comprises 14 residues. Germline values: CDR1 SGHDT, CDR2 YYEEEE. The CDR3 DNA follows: TGTGCCAGCAGCCGCGAACAGGGTCTGGGGGAGCAGTACTTC. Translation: CASSREQGLGEQYF.

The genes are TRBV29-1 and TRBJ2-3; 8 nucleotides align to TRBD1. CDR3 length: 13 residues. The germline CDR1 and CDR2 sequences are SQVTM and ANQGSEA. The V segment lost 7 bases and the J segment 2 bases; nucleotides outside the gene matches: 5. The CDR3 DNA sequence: TGCAGCGCGGGACAGGAGAACACAGATACGCAGTATTTT. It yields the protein CSAGQENTDTQYF.

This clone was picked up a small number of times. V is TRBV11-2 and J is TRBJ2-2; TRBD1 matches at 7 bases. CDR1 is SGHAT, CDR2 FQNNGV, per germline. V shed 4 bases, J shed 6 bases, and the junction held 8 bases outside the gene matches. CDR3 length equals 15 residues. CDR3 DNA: TGTGCCAGCAGCTACACGTCCACAGGGGCCGGGGAGCTGTTTTTT. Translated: CASSYTSTGAGELFF.

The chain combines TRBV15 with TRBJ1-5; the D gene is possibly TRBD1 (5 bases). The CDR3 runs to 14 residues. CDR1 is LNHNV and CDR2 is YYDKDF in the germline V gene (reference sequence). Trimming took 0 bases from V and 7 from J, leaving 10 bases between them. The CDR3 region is CATSREGAGQPQHF. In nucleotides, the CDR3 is TGTGCCACCAGCAGAGAAGGGGCCGGCCAGCCCCAGCATTTT.

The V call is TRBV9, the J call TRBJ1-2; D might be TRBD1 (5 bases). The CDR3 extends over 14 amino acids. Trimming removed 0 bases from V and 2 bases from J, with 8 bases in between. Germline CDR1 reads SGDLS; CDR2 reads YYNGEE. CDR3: CASSVGSGNYGYTF. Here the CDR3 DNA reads TGTGCCAGCAGCGTAGGATCAGGGAACTATGGCTACACCTTC.

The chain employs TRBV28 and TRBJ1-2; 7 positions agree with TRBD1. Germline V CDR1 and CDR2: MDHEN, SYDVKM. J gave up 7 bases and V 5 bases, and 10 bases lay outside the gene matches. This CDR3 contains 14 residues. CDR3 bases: TGTGCCAGCAGTCGACCGGGACAGTATGGTGGCTACACCTTC. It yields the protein CASSRPGQYGGYTF.